These 22 T cell receptor beta chains came from one sample sequenced in a study of shared clonotypes between healthy human individuals. Assay used: immunoSEQ multiplex PCR; TCRdb lists only in-frame clones, some missing. In the table there are around 2.5 million clones, 80% to 95% of which are singletons. Material: naive CD4+ T cells from PBMCs. Indicated subset: CD45RA+ positively selected. The receptors derive from a man in his late teens or twenties in good health. Some clones in this sample may be carry-over from other donors' samples.

Comment on this clone: This specimen includes other DNA sequences encoding the same CDR3. This chain uses TRBV5-1 with TRBJ2-3, with a possible D match to TRBD2 (5 bases). The V gene's germline CDR1 is SGHRS and CDR2 YFSETQ. The CDR3 is 15 residues long. Trimming left V 0 bases short and J 0 bases short, with 8 bases between. The CDR3 region is CASSLDLASTDTQYF. CDR3 bases: TGCGCCAGCAGCTTGGATTTAGCGAGCACAGATACGCAGTATTTT.

This clone was counted a single time. The chain employs TRBV7-2 and TRBJ1-3, with unresolved D. CDR1 SGHTA and CDR2 FQGNSA come from the germline V gene. V shed 1 base and J shed 4 bases, with 8 bases lying between them. The CDR3 extends over 14 amino acids. The CDR3 coding sequence is TGTGCCAGCAGCTTAGACAGACCAGGAAACACCATATATTTT. Its translation is CASSLDRPGNTIYF.

The chain links TRBV6-5 to TRBJ1-4; no definite D call. The CDR3 extends over 15 amino acids. From germline, CDR1 is MNHEY and CDR2 SVGAGI. V shed 1 base and J shed 0 bases, with 6 bases lying between them. CDR3: CASSYYRATNEKLFF. In DNA, the CDR3 is TGTGCCAGCAGTTACTATCGAGCAACTAATGAAAAACTGTTTTTT.

V gene TRBV27 combines with J gene TRBJ1-2; D gene ambiguous. V was shortened by 3 bases and J by 6 bases, with 11 bases between the two germline ends. This CDR3 region has 13 residues. CDR1 and CDR2 from the germline V gene are MNHEY and SMNVEV (reference sequence). CDR3 sequence: CASSFNGAHGYTF. CDR3 DNA: TGTGCCAGCAGTTTTAACGGAGCTCATGGCTACACCTTC.

This clone was detected a few times. The chain carries TRBV30 and TRBJ1-1; D uncertain. This CDR3 spans 13 amino acids. The germline CDR1 and CDR2 sequences are GTSNPN and SVGIG (reference sequence). V dropped 0 bases and J dropped 1 base, with 6 bases sitting between them. The CDR3 DNA reads as TGTGCCTGGAGTGTACAGACGAACACTGAAGCTTTCTTT. Its protein is CAWSVQTNTEAFF.

J is TRBJ1-4 and V is TRBV7-9; a possible D gene is TRBD1 (5 bases). Germline V gene data show CDR1 as SEHNR and CDR2 as FQNEAQ (reference sequence). V was trimmed by 5 bases and J by 5 bases, leaving 9 bases between them. CDR3 size: 13 residues. CDR3 sequence reads: CASSAGGNEKLFF. CDR3 bases: TGTGCCAGCAGCGCCGGGGGAAATGAAAAACTGTTTTTT.

The chain carries TRBV27 and TRBJ1-2; 11 bases line up with TRBD1. Germline V lookup: CDR1 MNHEY, CDR2 SMNVEV (reference sequence). After removal of 8 bases from V and 4 bases from J, the junction contained 6 bases not matched to a gene. The CDR3 has 14 residues. The CDR3 region has the DNA TGTGCCAGCGGGGACAGGGGGTTAGTCTATGGCTACACCTTC. Its protein is CASGDRGLVYGYTF.

The CDR3 here is CASSLQGVKKLFF. In DNA, the CDR3 is TGTGCCAGCAGTTTGCAAGGAGTTAAAAAACTGTTTTTT. The gene calls are TRBV28 and TRBJ1-4, with D unresolved. Germline V CDR1 and CDR2: MDHEN, SYDVKM. With 3 bases removed from V and 9 bases from J, the gap between germline ends came to 11 bases. The CDR3 runs 13 residues.

This rearrangement joins TRBV19 to TRBJ2-1; 9 bases fit TRBD2. Per the germline V gene, CDR1 is LNHDA and CDR2 is SQIVND (reference sequence). Unmatched junction bases numbered 10, after V lost 7 bases and J lost 6 bases. The CDR3 runs to 15 residues. The DNA for the CDR3 is TGTGCCAGTACCCGAGTTTATAGCGGGAGCAATGAGCAGTTCTTC. The encoded protein is CASTRVYSGSNEQFF. The whole variable domain, remainder taken from reference TRBV19 and TRBJ2-1, is DGGITQSPKYLFRKEGQNVTLSCEQNLNHDAMYWYRQDPGQGLRLIYYSQIVNDFQKGDIAEGYSVSREKKESFPLTVTSAQKNPTAFYLCASTRVYSGSNEQFFGPGTRLTVL.

The chain uses TRBV25-1 and TRBJ2-3, with D possibly being TRBD2 (6 bases). V was cut by 3 bases and J by 4 bases, with 17 bases left in between. CDR1 MGHDK and CDR2 SYGVNS come from the germline V gene. This CDR3 has 16 amino acids. CDR3 nucleotides: TGTGCCAGCAGTGACCCCGGGACTGGAAAGGCAGATACGCAGTATTTT. Its protein product is CASSDPGTGKADTQYF.

The chain employs TRBV5-8 and TRBJ2-7, with D perhaps matching TRBD1 (6 bases). This CDR3 comprises 16 residues. V lost 0 bases and J 0 bases, leaving 13 bases between the germline ends. Germline V gives CDR1 SGHTS, CDR2 YDEGEE. CDR3 in DNA: TGTGCCAGCAGCTTGGAATGGACAGATAGCTCCTACGAGCAGTACTTC. This sequence encodes CASSLEWTDSSYEQYF.

The chain employs TRBV9 and TRBJ2-1; D unresolved. The CDR3 runs to 14 residues. The V gene lost 0 bases and the J gene lost 2 bases, with 6 bases spanning the gap. Per germline, CDR1 SGDLS and CDR2 YYNGEE. The CDR3 nucleotides read TGTGCCAGCAGCGTAGCGCCGACCTACAATGAGCAGTTCTTC. Encoded protein: CASSVAPTYNEQFF. The whole variable domain, remainder taken from reference TRBV9 and TRBJ2-1, is DSGVTQTPKHLITATGQRVTLRCSPRSGDLSVYWYQQSLDQGLQFLIQYYNGEERAKGNILERFSAQQFPDLHSELNLSSLELGDSALYFCASSVAPTYNEQFFGPGTRLTVL.

The gene calls are TRBV9 and TRBJ2-1; 9 positions agree with TRBD2. CDR1 is SGDLS, CDR2 YYNGEE, per germline. The junction had 9 bases not matched to a gene; V was cut back by 4 bases and J by 1 base. This CDR3 has 17 residues. This CDR3 is CASSFGTSRRSYNEQFF. In nucleotides, the CDR3 is TGTGCCAGCAGCTTCGGGACTAGCCGACGATCCTACAATGAGCAGTTCTTC.

The chain employs TRBV29-1 and TRBJ2-7; D remains ambiguous. V lost 3 bases, J lost 0 bases, and 9 bases lay in between. The CDR3 consists of 13 residues. CDR1 SQVTM and CDR2 ANQGSEA come from the germline V gene. In DNA form, the CDR3 reads TGCAGCGTTGAGGCAGGAAGCTCCTACGAGCAGTACTTC. It yields the protein CSVEAGSSYEQYF.

The rearrangement links TRBV7-2 to TRBJ1-5; the D is unclear. The CDR3 length is 12 residues. Trimming took 4 bases from V and 6 from J, leaving 7 bases between them. Germline CDR1 SGHTA, CDR2 FQGNSA. CDR3 sequence (DNA): TGTGCCAGCAGCTCGCCCCTTCAGCCCCAGCATTTT. Translating it yields CASSSPLQPQHF.

The V call is TRBV18, the J call TRBJ1-1, with TRBD1 as a possible D gene (5 bases). Germline CDR1 reads KGHSH; CDR2 reads LQKENI. V lost 0 bases and J 1 base, leaving 9 bases between the germline ends. The CDR3 covers 15 residues. CDR3 coding DNA: TGTGCCAGCTCACCACCGGGACTGTCGAACACTGAAGCTTTCTTT. It is translated as CASSPPGLSNTEAFF.

In its sample, this clone was seen a few times. The chain carries TRBV14 and TRBJ1-1; no definite D call. Germline assignment: CDR1 SGHDN and CDR2 FVKESK. The CDR3 extends over 14 amino acids. V lost 5 bases and J lost 1, with 11 bases in between. Here the CDR3 reads CASSVSGKNTEAFF. The CDR3, as DNA: TGTGCCAGCAGCGTATCCGGCAAGAACACTGAAGCTTTCTTT.

The rearrangement uses TRBV5-1 and TRBJ2-6; 7 bases are shared with TRBD1. Trimming cost V 4 bases and J 2 bases; bases outside gene matches: 6. The CDR3 runs to 16 residues. Germline CDR1 and CDR2: SGHRS and YFSETQ. CDR3 sequence (DNA): TGCGCCAGCAGCGACAGGGTGATAGCTGGGGCCAACGTCCTGACTTTC. It codes for CASSDRVIAGANVLTF.

This clone was counted a single time. This rearrangement joins TRBV11-2 to TRBJ2-1; D is tentatively TRBD1 or TRBD2 (6 bases each). This CDR3 region has 17 residues. V dropped 5 bases and J dropped 8 bases, with 25 bases sitting between them. Germline CDR1 SGHAT, CDR2 FQNNGV. This chain's CDR3 is CASSPVVGGLGVDEQFF. The CDR3, as DNA: TGTGCCAGCAGCCCAGTAGTAGGGGGGCTTGGTGTGGATGAGCAGTTCTTC. Filled out from reference TRBV11-2 and TRBJ2-1, the complete variable domain reads EAGVAQSPRYKIIEKRQSVAFWCNPISGHATLYWYQQILGQGPKLLIQFQNNGVVDDSQLPKDRFSAERLKGVDSTLKIQPAKLEDSAVYLCASSPVVGGLGVDEQFFGPGTRLTVL.

V is TRBV6-5 and J is TRBJ2-7, with a tentative D call TRBD2 (5 bases). Trimming took 5 bases from V and 7 from J, leaving 21 bases between them. The germline V gene encodes CDR1 MNHEY and CDR2 SVGAGI. This CDR3 has 15 amino acids. The DNA of the CDR3 is TGTGCCAGCAGTGGGCGACTAACCTTTGCCTCAGAGCAGTACTTC. Translating it yields CASSGRLTFASEQYF.

This clone was recorded once. The rearrangement joins TRBV7-9 to TRBJ2-7, with 10 bases matching TRBD2. The CDR3 length is 18 residues. CDR1 SEHNR and CDR2 FQNEAQ come from the germline V gene (reference sequence). V lost 5 bases and J lost 3; bases outside the gene matches: 16. The CDR3 DNA reads TGTGCCAGCAGCAGACCAGGCCTAGCGGGAGTTGATAGCTACGAGCAGTACTTC. It codes for CASSRPGLAGVDSYEQYF.

The genes are TRBV5-1 and TRBJ2-1, with D unclear. CDR1 and CDR2 (germline): SGHRS, YFSETQ. This CDR3 spans 13 amino acids. Trimming stripped 0 bases from V and 8 bases from J, with 9 bases between. CDR3 protein: CASSLVTEDEQFF. The CDR3, as DNA: TGCGCCAGCAGCTTGGTCACAGAAGATGAGCAGTTCTTC. Full variable domain (remainder filled in from reference TRBV5-1 and TRBJ2-1): KAGVTQTPRYLIKTRGQQVTLSCSPISGHRSVSWYQQTPGQGLQFLFEYFSETQRNKGNFPGRFSGRQFSNSRSEMNVSTLELGDSALYLCASSLVTEDEQFFGPGTRLTVL.